The 24 T cell receptor beta chains listed next were all sequenced from one sample in a study of shared clonotypes between healthy human individuals. Naive CD8 cells lacked CD45RO, underwent positive selection for CCR7 and left out terminally differentiated effector memory CD45RA+ cells. This table comes from immunoSEQ multiplex PCR, and its TCRdb copy is limited to in-frame clones, with some not included. The top ten hold under 2% of the sample, which has around 1,900,000 clones, 85% to 95% seen once. Material for sequencing was naive CD8+ T cells from PBMCs. These receptors all stem from a man younger than 35 in good health. Some clones in this sample may be carry-over from other donors' samples.

The chain recombines TRBV6-5 with TRBJ2-5, with unresolved D. The CDR3 contains 14 residues. From germline, CDR1 is MNHEY and CDR2 SVGAGI. The V end lost 0 bases, the J end lost 4 bases, and 9 bases lay between the germline ends. The CDR3: CASSYSAGLETQYF. The CDR3 coding sequence is TGTGCCAGCAGTTACTCGGCCGGGCTAGAGACCCAGTACTTC.

V and J are TRBV10-3 and TRBJ2-2; 7 bases align to TRBD2. Germline-derived CDR1 and CDR2 are ENHRY and SYGVKD. Trimming took 8 bases from V and 4 from J; bases not matched to a gene: 10. This CDR3 is 15 amino acids long. The CDR3 reads CAIGGEGRSTGELFF. CDR3 DNA: TGTGCCATCGGAGGGGAGGGCCGGAGCACCGGGGAGCTGTTTTTT.

In regard to this clone: Other DNA sequences in this sample translate to the same CDR3. CDR3 DNA sequence: TGTGCCAGCAGCCTCAGGGGGGAACTGAACACTGAAGCTTTCTTT. It codes for CASSLRGELNTEAFF. The chain recombines TRBV13 with TRBJ1-1; 7 bases align to TRBD1. V was pared by 5 bases and J by 0 bases, with 6 bases of the junction left unmatched. This CDR3 comprises 15 residues. In germline, CDR1 is PRHDT, CDR2 FYEKMQ (reference sequence). The full variable domain, with the rest looked up from reference TRBV13 and TRBJ1-1, is AAGVIQSPRHLIKEKRETATLKCYPIPRHDTVYWYQQGPGQDPQFLISFYEKMQSDKGSIPDRFSAQQFSDYHSELNMSSLELGDSALYFCASSLRGELNTEAFFGQGTRLTVV.

The V and J genes are TRBV28 and TRBJ2-3, with 7 positions matching TRBD1. The junction had 5 bases not matched to a gene; V was cut back by 5 bases and J by 0 bases. Germline V gene data show CDR1 as MDHEN and CDR2 as SYDVKM. The CDR3 is 15 amino acids. The CDR3 here is CASSTLDRSTDTQYF. CDR3 bases: TGTGCCAGCAGTACCCTGGACAGGAGCACAGATACGCAGTATTTT. Full variable domain (remainder filled in from reference TRBV28 and TRBJ2-3): DVKVTQSSRYLVKRTGEKVFLECVQDMDHENMFWYRQDPGLGLRLIYFSYDVKMKEKGDIPEGYSVSREKKERFSLILESASTNQTSMYLCASSTLDRSTDTQYFGPGTRLTVL.

The chain has TRBV28 and TRBJ1-2; weak D call: TRBD1 (5 bases). The CDR3 contains 16 residues. CDR1 and CDR2 from the germline V gene are MDHEN and SYDVKM. V lost 5 bases to trimming and J lost 8 bases, with 24 bases between them. CDR3 sequence reads: CASSPGYWAFTMGYTF. In nucleotides, the CDR3 is TGTGCCAGCAGTCCAGGGTACTGGGCCTTCACTATGGGCTACACCTTC.

The gene calls are TRBV29-1 and TRBJ2-1, with D hard to call. Trimming took off 4 bases at V and 0 bases at J, with 10 bases between the two ends. The CDR3 has 14 amino acids. Germline V gene data show CDR1 as SQVTM and CDR2 as ANQGSEA. The CDR3 nucleotides are TGCAGCGTTGTCCCACAGAGCTCCTACAATGAGCAGTTCTTC. Translation: CSVVPQSSYNEQFF.

The chain couples TRBV28 to TRBJ2-1, with TRBD2 identical over 10 bases. CDR3 length equals 15 residues. Germline V CDR1 and CDR2: MDHEN, SYDVKM. With V trimmed by 6 bases and J by 6 bases, 8 bases remained unmatched. The CDR3 region has the DNA TGTGCCAGCAGCCCCGTGACTAGCGGGCTCAATGAGCAGTTCTTC. Translating it yields CASSPVTSGLNEQFF.

The chain employs TRBV4-1 and TRBJ1-1; D remains ambiguous. From germline, CDR1 is MGHRA and CDR2 YSYEKL. The CDR3 runs to 14 residues. V was trimmed by 1 base and J by 0 bases, leaving 6 bases between them. CDR3 sequence reads: CASSQVLVNTEAFF. The CDR3 DNA is TGCGCCAGCAGCCAAGTATTAGTGAACACTGAAGCTTTCTTT.

The chain uses TRBV7-8 and TRBJ2-7; 12 bases line up with TRBD1. The CDR3 has 17 amino acids. V dropped 3 bases and J dropped 6; count of bases not matched to a gene: 12. The germline V gene encodes CDR1 SGHVS and CDR2 FQNEAQ. The CDR3 region is CASSFYRSGDRGREQYF. DNA of the CDR3: TGTGCCAGCAGCTTCTATAGAAGTGGGGACAGGGGGCGCGAGCAGTACTTC.

The chain combines TRBV5-4 with TRBJ2-3; D gene unclear. CDR1 and CDR2 (germline): SGHNT, YYREEE (reference sequence). The CDR3 is 12 residues long. V lost 3 bases to trimming and J lost 4 bases, with 6 bases between them. CDR3 in amino acids: CASSWNADTQYF. The CDR3 DNA sequence: TGTGCCAGCAGCTGGAACGCAGATACGCAGTATTTT.

This clone was observed a single time. J is TRBJ1-1 and V is TRBV15, with D possibly matching TRBD1 (6 bases). Deletions cut 0 bases from V and 5 bases from J, with 13 bases between. The CDR3 is made up of 15 amino acids. Looked up from germline, CDR1 is LNHNV and CDR2 is YYDKDF (reference sequence). This CDR3 reads CATSRDRGRVTEAFF. The CDR3 region has the DNA TGTGCCACCAGCAGAGATCGGGGGCGGGTTACTGAAGCTTTCTTT.

This chain uses TRBV11-3 with TRBJ2-2, with TRBD1 identical over 9 bases. This CDR3 region has 15 residues. Trimming cost V 3 bases and J 6 bases; bases outside gene matches: 5. Germline V gene data show CDR1 as SGHNT and CDR2 as YENEEA. Here the CDR3 reads CASSLGDRDSGELFF. The CDR3, as DNA: TGTGCCAGCAGCTTGGGGGACAGGGACTCCGGGGAGCTGTTTTTT.

This chain joins TRBV28 and TRBJ1-1, with D possibly being TRBD1 (5 bases). The length of the CDR3 is 14 residues. Trimming took 7 bases from V and 1 from J, leaving 13 bases between them. CDR1 is MDHEN, CDR2 SYDVKM, per germline. This CDR3 reads CASTPRGQNTEAFF. CDR3 DNA: TGTGCCAGCACCCCAAGGGGCCAGAACACTGAAGCTTTCTTT.

This chain links TRBV9 with TRBJ1-1; D is uncertain. The CDR3 runs 14 residues. The V gene's germline CDR1 is SGDLS and CDR2 YYNGEE. The V and J ends lost 3 bases and 6 bases respectively, with 15 bases between them. The CDR3 sequence is CASSAALSLAEAFF. DNA for the CDR3: TGTGCCAGCAGCGCCGCTCTCTCTTTAGCTGAAGCTTTCTTT.

The chain uses TRBV7-2 and TRBJ2-1; 12 bases match TRBD2. This CDR3 contains 16 residues. From germline, CDR1 is SGHTA and CDR2 FQGNSA. Trimming at V came to 3 bases and at J to 7 bases, leaving 7 bases not matched to a gene. Here the CDR3 DNA reads TGTGCCAGCAGCTTCCGACTAGCGGGAGTGTATAATGAGCAGTTCTTC. Translated: CASSFRLAGVYNEQFF. The full variable domain, in which reference TRBV7-2 and TRBJ2-1 provide the parts outside the CDR3, is GAGVSQSPSNKVTEKGKDVELRCDPISGHTALYWYRQSLGQGLEFLIYFQGNSAPDKSGLPSDRFSAERTGGSVSTLTIQRTQQEDSAVYLCASSFRLAGVYNEQFFGPGTRLTVL.

This clone was seen once. The chain employs TRBV27 and TRBJ2-7; D uncertain. Germline assignment: CDR1 MNHEY and CDR2 SMNVEV (reference sequence). The CDR3 spans 13 residues. V lost 5 bases to trimming and J lost 2 bases, with 10 bases between them. CDR3 nucleotides: TGTGCCAGCAGTGTAGGGATGACCTACGAGCAGTACTTC. It encodes CASSVGMTYEQYF.

As for this clone: In the same sample, other DNA sequences code for this CDR3. The chain carries TRBV7-2 and TRBJ2-1; D may match TRBD1 or TRBD2 (6 bases each). Deletions cut 2 bases from V and 4 bases from J, with 12 bases between. This CDR3 is built from 15 residues. CDR1 SGHTA and CDR2 FQGNSA come from the germline V gene. CDR3 nucleotides: TGTGCCAGCAGCTTATCCGGGGGCCCATACAATGAGCAGTTCTTC. Residues: CASSLSGGPYNEQFF. Drawing the rest from reference TRBV7-2 and TRBJ2-1, the complete variable domain is GAGVSQSPSNKVTEKGKDVELRCDPISGHTALYWYRQSLGQGLEFLIYFQGNSAPDKSGLPSDRFSAERTGGSVSTLTIQRTQQEDSAVYLCASSLSGGPYNEQFFGPGTRLTVL.

The V call is TRBV28, the J call TRBJ1-1; TRBD1 aligns across 8 bases. The CDR3 contains 14 residues. Germline CDR1 reads MDHEN; CDR2 reads SYDVKM. The V segment lost 6 bases and the J segment 1 base; nucleotides outside the gene matches: 4. CDR3 in amino acids: CASSRRGPNTEAFF. In nucleotides, the CDR3 is TGTGCCAGCAGCCGCAGGGGGCCGAACACTGAAGCTTTCTTT.

This clone showed up just once. This sequence joins TRBV14 and TRBJ2-5, with D perhaps assigned TRBD1 or TRBD2 (6 bases each). The CDR3 loop spans 15 amino acids. Germline V gene data show CDR1 as SGHDN and CDR2 as FVKESK. The V and J ends lost 3 bases and 1 base respectively, with 12 bases between them. CDR3 nucleotides: TGTGCCAGCAGCCAGAGGAGGGGGGCCCAAGAGACCCAGTACTTC. As protein: CASSQRRGAQETQYF.

The chain couples TRBV4-1 to TRBJ1-2; D may be TRBD1 (5 bases). The germline V gene has CDR1 MGHRA and CDR2 YSYEKL. CDR3 length: 15 residues. Trimming removed 2 bases at V and 6 bases at J, with 16 bases between. As DNA, the CDR3 is TGCGCCAGCAGCCAATTCACGGGGGAGAGTGATGGCTACACCTTC. Translated, it gives CASSQFTGESDGYTF.

The gene calls are TRBV28 and TRBJ1-4, with TRBD1 matching over 7 bases. Trimming cost V 7 bases and J 8 bases; bases outside gene matches: 13. The CDR3 extends over 15 amino acids. Germline CDR1 and CDR2: MDHEN and SYDVKM. CDR3 DNA: TGTGCCAGCACCCCATGGGGCAGGGGGGGCGAAAAACTGTTTTTT. Translated: CASTPWGRGGEKLFF.

J is TRBJ1-4 and V is TRBV7-9; perhaps TRBD1 as D (6 bases). The CDR3 contains 16 residues. CDR1 is SEHNR, CDR2 FQNEAQ, per germline (reference sequence). Trimming cost V 4 bases and J 5 bases, with 17 bases left between them. CDR3 in DNA: TGTGCCAGCAGCTCTTCCTGGGGACAAGACAATGAAAAACTGTTTTTT. Encoded protein: CASSSSWGQDNEKLFF.

V is TRBV29-1 and J is TRBJ2-3; 9 nucleotides match TRBD2. With V trimmed by 2 bases and J by 5 bases, 8 bases remained unmatched. This CDR3 region has 15 residues. Germline V lookup: CDR1 SQVTM, CDR2 ANQGSEA. The CDR3 here is CSVEKASGIGDTQYF. CDR3 coding DNA: TGCAGCGTTGAAAAAGCTAGCGGGATCGGAGATACGCAGTATTTT.

This clone was seen a few times. The gene calls are TRBV9 and TRBJ1-1; a possible D gene is TRBD1 (6 bases). Trimming took 3 bases from V and 1 from J, leaving 10 bases between them. Germline CDR1 SGDLS, CDR2 YYNGEE. The CDR3 extends over 14 amino acids. For the CDR3, the DNA is TGTGCCAGCAGCGCAACACAGGGGAACACTGAAGCTTTCTTT. Its translation: CASSATQGNTEAFF. Based on the CDR3 plus reference TRBV9 and TRBJ1-1, the full variable domain is DSGVTQTPKHLITATGQRVTLRCSPRSGDLSVYWYQQSLDQGLQFLIQYYNGEERAKGNILERFSAQQFPDLHSELNLSSLELGDSALYFCASSATQGNTEAFFGQGTRLTVV.